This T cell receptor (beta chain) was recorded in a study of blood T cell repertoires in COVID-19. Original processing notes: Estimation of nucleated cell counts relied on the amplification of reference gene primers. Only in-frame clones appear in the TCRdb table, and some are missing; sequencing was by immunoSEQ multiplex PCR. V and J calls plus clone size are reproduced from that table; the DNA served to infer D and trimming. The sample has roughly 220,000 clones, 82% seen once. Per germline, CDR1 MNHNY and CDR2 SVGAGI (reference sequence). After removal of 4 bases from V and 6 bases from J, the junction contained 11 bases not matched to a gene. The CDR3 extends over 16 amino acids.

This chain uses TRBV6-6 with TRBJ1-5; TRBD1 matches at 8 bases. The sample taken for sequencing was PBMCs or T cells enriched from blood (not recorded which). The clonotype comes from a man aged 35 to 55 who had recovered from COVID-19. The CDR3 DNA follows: TGTGCCAGCAGTTCAATCTCAGGGGGCGTAGGTCAGCCCCAGCATTTT. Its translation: CASSSISGGVGQPQHF.